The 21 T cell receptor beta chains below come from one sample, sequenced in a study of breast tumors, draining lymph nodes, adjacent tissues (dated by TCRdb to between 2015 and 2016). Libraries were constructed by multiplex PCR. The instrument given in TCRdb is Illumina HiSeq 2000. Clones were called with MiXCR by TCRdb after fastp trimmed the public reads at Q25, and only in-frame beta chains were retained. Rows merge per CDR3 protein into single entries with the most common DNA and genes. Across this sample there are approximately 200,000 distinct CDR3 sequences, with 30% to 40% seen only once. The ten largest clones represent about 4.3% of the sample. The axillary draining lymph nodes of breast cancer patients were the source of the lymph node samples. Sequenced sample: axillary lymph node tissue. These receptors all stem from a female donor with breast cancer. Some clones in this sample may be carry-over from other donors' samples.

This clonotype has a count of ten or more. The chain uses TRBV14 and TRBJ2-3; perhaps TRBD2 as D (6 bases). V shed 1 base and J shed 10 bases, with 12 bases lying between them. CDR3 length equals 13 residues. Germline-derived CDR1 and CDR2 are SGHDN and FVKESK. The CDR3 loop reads CASSQGAGTAQYF. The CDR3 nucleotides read TGTGCCAGCAGCCAAGGAGCAGGGACTGCGCAGTATTTT.

DNA for the CDR3: TGTGCCAGCAGTTACTCTACAGGGTTGAACACTGAAGCTTTCTTT. It is translated as CASSYSTGLNTEAFF. This sequence joins TRBV6-5 and TRBJ1-1, with a weak D call TRBD1 (6 bases). V shed 0 bases and J shed 0 bases, with 8 bases lying between them. CDR1 is MNHEY and CDR2 is SVGAGI in the germline V gene. The CDR3 covers 15 residues.

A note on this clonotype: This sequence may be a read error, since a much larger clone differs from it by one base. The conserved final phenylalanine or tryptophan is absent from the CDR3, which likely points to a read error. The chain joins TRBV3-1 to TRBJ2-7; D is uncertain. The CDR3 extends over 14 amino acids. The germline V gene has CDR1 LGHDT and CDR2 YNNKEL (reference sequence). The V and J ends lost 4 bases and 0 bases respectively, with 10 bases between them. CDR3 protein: CASSPLRSSYEQYL. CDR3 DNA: TGTGCCAGCAGCCCACTACGGAGCTCCTACGAGCAGTACCTC.

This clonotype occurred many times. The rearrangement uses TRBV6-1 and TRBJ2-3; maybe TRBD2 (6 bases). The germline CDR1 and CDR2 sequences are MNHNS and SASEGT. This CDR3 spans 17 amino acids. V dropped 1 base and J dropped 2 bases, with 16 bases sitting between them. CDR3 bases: TGTGCCAGCAGTGAAGGGCGGGTGACTAGATCCACAGATACGCAGTATTTT. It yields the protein CASSEGRVTRSTDTQYF.

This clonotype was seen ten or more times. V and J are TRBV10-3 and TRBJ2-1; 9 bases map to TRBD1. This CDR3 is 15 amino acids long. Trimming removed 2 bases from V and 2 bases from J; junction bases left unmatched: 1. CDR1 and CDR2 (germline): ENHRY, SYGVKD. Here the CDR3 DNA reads TGTGCCATCAGTGAGCGGACAGGGGCCTACAATGAGCAGTTCTTC. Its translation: CAISERTGAYNEQFF.

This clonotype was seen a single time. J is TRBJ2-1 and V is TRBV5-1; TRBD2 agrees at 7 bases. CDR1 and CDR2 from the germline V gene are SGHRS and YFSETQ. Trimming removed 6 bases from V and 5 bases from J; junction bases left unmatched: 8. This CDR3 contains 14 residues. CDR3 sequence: CASKAGDDDNEQFF. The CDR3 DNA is TGCGCCAGCAAGGCGGGGGATGACGACAATGAGCAGTTCTTC. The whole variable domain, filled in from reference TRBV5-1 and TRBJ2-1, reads KAGVTQTPRYLIKTRGQQVTLSCSPISGHRSVSWYQQTPGQGLQFLFEYFSETQRNKGNFPGRFSGRQFSNSRSEMNVSTLELGDSALYLCASKAGDDDNEQFFGPGTRLTVL.

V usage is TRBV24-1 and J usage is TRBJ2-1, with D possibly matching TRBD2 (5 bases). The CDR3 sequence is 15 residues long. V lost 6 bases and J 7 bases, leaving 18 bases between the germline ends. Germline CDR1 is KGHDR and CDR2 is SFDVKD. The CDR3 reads CATSIFLRGSNEQFF. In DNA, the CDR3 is TGTGCCACCAGTATATTTCTCCGGGGTAGTAATGAGCAGTTCTTC.

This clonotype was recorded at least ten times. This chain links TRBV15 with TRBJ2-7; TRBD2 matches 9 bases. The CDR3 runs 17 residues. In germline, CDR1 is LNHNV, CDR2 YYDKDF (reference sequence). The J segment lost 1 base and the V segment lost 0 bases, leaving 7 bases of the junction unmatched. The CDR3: CATSRDLRLAASYEQYF. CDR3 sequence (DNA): TGTGCCACCAGCAGAGACCTGCGACTAGCGGCTTCCTACGAGCAGTACTTC.

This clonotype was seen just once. The CDR3 sequence: CASSPGGYNEQFF. For the CDR3, the DNA is TGTGCCAGCAGCCCTGGGGGCTACAATGAGCAGTTCTTC. J is TRBJ2-1 and V is TRBV14, with D perhaps TRBD1 or TRBD2 (5 bases each). CDR3 length equals 13 residues. The V gene's germline CDR1 is SGHDN and CDR2 FVKESK. Trimming left V 4 bases short and J 3 bases short, with 7 bases between.

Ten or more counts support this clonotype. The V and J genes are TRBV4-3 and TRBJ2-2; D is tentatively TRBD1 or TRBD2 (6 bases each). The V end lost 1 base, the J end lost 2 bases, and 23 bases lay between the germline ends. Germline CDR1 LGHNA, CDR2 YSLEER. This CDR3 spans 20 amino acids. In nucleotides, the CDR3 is TGCGCCAGCAGCCAAGCCCCGTTGCTGACAGGAGGGGTAAACACCGGGGAGCTGTTTTTT. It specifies CASSQAPLLTGGVNTGELFF.

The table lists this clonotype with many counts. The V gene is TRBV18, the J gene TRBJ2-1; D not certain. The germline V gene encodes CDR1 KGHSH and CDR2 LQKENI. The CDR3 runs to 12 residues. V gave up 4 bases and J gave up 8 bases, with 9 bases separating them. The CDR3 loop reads CASSLSRDEQFF. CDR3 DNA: TGTGCCAGCTCACTTTCAAGGGATGAGCAGTTCTTC.

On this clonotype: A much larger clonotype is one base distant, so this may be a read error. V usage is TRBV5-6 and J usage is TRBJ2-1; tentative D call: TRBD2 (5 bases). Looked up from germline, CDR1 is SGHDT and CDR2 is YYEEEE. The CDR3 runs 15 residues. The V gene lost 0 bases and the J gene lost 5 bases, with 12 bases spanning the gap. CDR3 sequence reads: CASSLGAARDNEQFF. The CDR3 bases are TGTGCCAGCAGCTTGGGGGCAGCGAGGGACAATGAGCAGTTCTTC.

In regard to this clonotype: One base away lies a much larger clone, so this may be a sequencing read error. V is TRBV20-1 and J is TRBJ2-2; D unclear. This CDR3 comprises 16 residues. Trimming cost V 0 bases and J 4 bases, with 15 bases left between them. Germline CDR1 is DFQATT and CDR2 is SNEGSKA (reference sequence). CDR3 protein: CSARDLTVSSTGELFF. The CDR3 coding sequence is TGCAGTGCTAGAGATCTCACCGTCAGTTCCACCGGGGAGCTGTTTTTT.

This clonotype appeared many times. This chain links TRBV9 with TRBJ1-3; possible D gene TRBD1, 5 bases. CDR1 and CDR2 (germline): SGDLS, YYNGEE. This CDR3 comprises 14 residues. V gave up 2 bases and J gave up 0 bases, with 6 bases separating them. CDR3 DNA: TGTGCCAGCAGCGTGACAGACTCTGGAAACACCATATATTTT. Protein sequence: CASSVTDSGNTIYF.

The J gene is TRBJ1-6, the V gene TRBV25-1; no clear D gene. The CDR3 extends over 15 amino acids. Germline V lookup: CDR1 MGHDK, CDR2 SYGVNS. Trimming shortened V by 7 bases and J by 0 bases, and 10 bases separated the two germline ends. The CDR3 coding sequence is TGTGCCAGCAAGCAGCTGTGCTCCTATAATTCACCCCTCCACTTT. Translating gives CASKQLCSYNSPLHF.

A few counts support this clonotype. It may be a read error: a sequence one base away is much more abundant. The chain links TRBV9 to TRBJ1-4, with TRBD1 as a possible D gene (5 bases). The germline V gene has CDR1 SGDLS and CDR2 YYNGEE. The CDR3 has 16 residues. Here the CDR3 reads CASSGDLGLSNETLFF. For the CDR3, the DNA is TGTGCCAGCAGTGGGGACTTAGGGTTGTCTAATGAAACACTGTTTTTT.

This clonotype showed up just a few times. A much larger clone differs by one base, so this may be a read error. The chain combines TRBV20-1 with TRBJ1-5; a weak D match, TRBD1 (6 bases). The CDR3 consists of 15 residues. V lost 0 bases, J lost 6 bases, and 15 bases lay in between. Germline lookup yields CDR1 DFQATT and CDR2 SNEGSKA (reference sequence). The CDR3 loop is CSARDWGGPAQPQHF. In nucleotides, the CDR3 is TGCAGTGCTAGAGATTGGGGGGGGCCCGCTCAGCCCCAGCATTTT.

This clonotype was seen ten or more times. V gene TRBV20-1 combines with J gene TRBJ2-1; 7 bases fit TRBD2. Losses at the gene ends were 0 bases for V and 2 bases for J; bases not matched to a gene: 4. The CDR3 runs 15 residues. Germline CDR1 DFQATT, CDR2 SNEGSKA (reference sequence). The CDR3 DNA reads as TGCAGTGCTAGAGATATGGGAGGGCCCTACAATGAGCAGTTCTTC. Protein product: CSARDMGGPYNEQFF.

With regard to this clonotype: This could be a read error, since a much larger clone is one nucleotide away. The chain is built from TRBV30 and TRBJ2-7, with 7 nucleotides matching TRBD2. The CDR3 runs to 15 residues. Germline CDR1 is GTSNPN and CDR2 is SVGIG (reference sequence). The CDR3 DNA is TGTGCCTGGAGTGCAAGGACGGGGGGACGCTACAAGCAGTACTTC. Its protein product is CAWSARTGGRYKQYF.

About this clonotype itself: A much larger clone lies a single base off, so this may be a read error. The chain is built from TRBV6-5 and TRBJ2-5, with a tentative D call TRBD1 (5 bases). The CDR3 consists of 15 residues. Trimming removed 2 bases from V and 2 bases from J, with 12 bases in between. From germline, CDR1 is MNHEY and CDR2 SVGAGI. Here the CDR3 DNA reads TGTGCCAGCAGTTACCCGGAGCCAGGGCAAGAGACCCAGTACTTC. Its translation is CASSYPEPGQETQYF.

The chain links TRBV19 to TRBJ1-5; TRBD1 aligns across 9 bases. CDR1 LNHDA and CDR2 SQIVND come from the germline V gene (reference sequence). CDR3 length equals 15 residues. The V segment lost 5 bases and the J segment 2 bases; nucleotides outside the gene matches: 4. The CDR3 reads CASSGGTGRNQPQHF. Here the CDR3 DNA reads TGTGCCAGTAGTGGGGGGACAGGGCGCAATCAGCCCCAGCATTTT.